These 23 T cell receptor beta chains share one sample of origin, sequenced in a study of control samples from healthy donors and cancer patients. Only in-frame clones appear in the TCRdb table, and some are missing; sequencing was by immunoSEQ multiplex PCR. The sample contains about 170,000 clones, roughly 94% of which appear only once. The sequenced sample consisted of blood. The receptors stem from a woman aged 18-30 years in good health.

The chain recombines TRBV6-1 with TRBJ1-2; D is unclear. Between the trimmed V and J ends, which lost 1 base and 4 bases, there was a span of 13 bases. This CDR3 has 15 amino acids. CDR1 is MNHNS, CDR2 SASEGT, per germline. CDR3 nucleotide sequence: TGTGCCAGCAGTGAAGGACTGTTCAGTTCCTATGGCTACACCTTC. Amino acids: CASSEGLFSSYGYTF.

This clone was observed once. The genes are TRBV6-5 and TRBJ2-1, with 9 bases that match TRBD1. J lost 6 bases, V lost 6 bases, and 0 bases had no gene match. Germline V gene data show CDR1 as MNHEY and CDR2 as SVGAGI. The CDR3 totals 12 residues. CDR3 sequence: CASRQGANEQFF. The CDR3 DNA is TGTGCCAGCAGACAGGGGGCCAATGAGCAGTTCTTC.

This chain uses TRBV7-9 with TRBJ1-6; D unclear. CDR1 is SEHNR and CDR2 is FQNEAQ in the germline V gene (reference sequence). This CDR3 comprises 13 residues. V lost 3 bases and J lost 7, with 7 bases in between. As DNA, the CDR3 is TGTGCCAGCAGCTTGGTGGTAAATTCACCCCTCCACTTT. Its protein is CASSLVVNSPLHF.

The gene calls are TRBV15 and TRBJ1-4, with 9 positions matching TRBD1. Germline CDR1 reads LNHNV; CDR2 reads YYDKDF (reference sequence). V gave up 5 bases and J gave up 8 bases; unmatched junction bases: 6. CDR3 length: 14 amino acids. The CDR3 bases are TGTGCCACCAGCCGACAGGGGGACGGCGAAAAACTGTTTTTT. It specifies CATSRQGDGEKLFF. The complete variable domain, with remaining parts taken from reference TRBV15 and TRBJ1-4, reads DAMVIQNPRYQVTQFGKPVTLSCSQTLNHNVMYWYQQKSSQAPKLLFHYYDKDFNNEADTPDNFQSRRPNTSFCFLDIRSPGLGDTAMYLCATSRQGDGEKLFFGSGTQLSVL.

The gene calls are TRBV5-1 and TRBJ2-2, with D tentatively TRBD1 or TRBD2 (6 bases each). In germline, CDR1 is SGHRS, CDR2 YFSETQ. This CDR3 comprises 17 residues. Trimming left V 3 bases short and J 1 base short, with 16 bases between. DNA for the CDR3: TGCGCCAGCAGCTCCCAAAGGGGGGCAATGAACACCGGGGAGCTGTTTTTT. Translating it yields CASSSQRGAMNTGELFF.

The chain employs TRBV4-2 and TRBJ2-2; D unclear. The V gene lost 1 base and the J gene lost 0 bases, with 9 bases spanning the gap. This CDR3 comprises 16 residues. From germline, CDR1 is LGHNA and CDR2 YNFKEQ. CDR3 nucleotide sequence: TGTGCCAGCAGCCAAGGGTTTTTGACGAACACCGGGGAGCTGTTTTTT. Protein sequence: CASSQGFLTNTGELFF.

The V and J genes are TRBV11-2 and TRBJ2-7, with TRBD2 matching over 7 bases. The germline gives CDR1 SGHAT, CDR2 FQNNGV. V lost 4 bases to trimming and J lost 6 bases; unmatched junction nucleotides: 9. The CDR3 spans 14 residues. The CDR3 nucleotides are TGTGCCAGCAGCTCCGGACTAGATGGTAGCGAGCAGTACTTC. This gives the protein CASSSGLDGSEQYF.

The chain links TRBV12-5 to TRBJ2-2; D is unclear. Germline V gene lookup returns CDR1 LGHNT and CDR2 FRNRAP. The CDR3 is 13 residues long. Trimming removed 1 base at V and 1 base at J, with 1 base between. This chain's CDR3 is CASGLENTGELFF. CDR3 sequence (DNA): TGTGCTAGTGGTTTGGAGAACACCGGGGAGCTGTTTTTT.

The chain uses TRBV11-3 and TRBJ2-5, with D possibly being TRBD2 (6 bases). The CDR3 is made up of 13 amino acids. V was shortened by 3 bases and J by 7 bases, with 12 bases between the two germline ends. Germline V CDR1 and CDR2: SGHNT, YENEEA. For the CDR3, the DNA is TGTGCCAGCAGCTTGGGGGGTTTTGCGACCCAGTACTTC. Its translation: CASSLGGFATQYF.

The chain carries TRBV19 and TRBJ1-2; 9 nucleotides agree with TRBD1. Germline V gives CDR1 LNHDA, CDR2 SQIVND (reference sequence). J lost 6 bases, V lost 1 base, and 3 bases had no gene match. The CDR3 runs to 14 residues. In nucleotides, the CDR3 is TGTGCCAGTAGTATAGGGACAGGGGTACATGGCTACACCTTC. Its translation: CASSIGTGVHGYTF.

This clone was counted a single time. The chain has TRBV10-3 and TRBJ2-7, with 10 bases identical to TRBD1. The CDR3 sequence is 15 residues long. Looked up from germline, CDR1 is ENHRY and CDR2 is SYGVKD. With V trimmed by 4 bases and J by 2 bases, 5 bases remained unmatched. The CDR3 region has the DNA TGTGCCATCAGTGGAACCGGGACAGGGGCCTACGAGCAGTACTTC. Its protein product is CAISGTGTGAYEQYF.

This rearrangement joins TRBV5-6 to TRBJ1-1; possible D gene TRBD1, 5 bases. This CDR3 contains 13 residues. Per germline, CDR1 SGHDT and CDR2 YYEEEE. V was trimmed by 4 bases and J by 8 bases, leaving 15 bases between them. The CDR3 region is CASSGSGLTEAFF. CDR3 bases: TGTGCCAGCAGCGGGTCAGGGCTGACGGAAGCTTTCTTT.

This chain links TRBV5-1 with TRBJ2-3, with 9 bases matching TRBD2. Germline V gene sequence: CDR1 SGHRS, CDR2 YFSETQ. V shed 2 bases and J 4 bases; nucleotides not matched to a gene: 11. The CDR3 totals 17 residues. The CDR3 sequence is CASSFSLAGPVSDTQYF. CDR3 bases: TGCGCCAGCAGCTTTTCTCTAGCGGGGCCCGTTTCAGATACGCAGTATTTT.

The chain employs TRBV6-1 and TRBJ1-1; maybe TRBD1 (5 bases). Trimming left V 0 bases short and J 0 bases short, with 20 bases between. There are 19 residues in the CDR3. Germline loops: CDR1 MNHNS, CDR2 SASEGT. In DNA form, the CDR3 reads TGTGCCAGCAGTGAAGCGCGGAGGGGAGGGACGGGGATGAACACTGAAGCTTTCTTT. Translated: CASSEARRGGTGMNTEAFF.

J is TRBJ1-1 and V is TRBV9; D perhaps matches TRBD1 (6 bases). Trimming cost V 1 base and J 1 base, with 11 bases left between them. Germline V gene data show CDR1 as SGDLS and CDR2 as YYNGEE. CDR3 length: 15 residues. CDR3: CASSVSGARNTEAFF. As DNA, the CDR3 is TGTGCCAGCAGCGTATCGGGGGCGCGGAACACTGAAGCTTTCTTT.

The chain employs TRBV4-2 and TRBJ1-1; D unresolved. CDR3 length: 15 residues. The germline V gene has CDR1 LGHNA and CDR2 YNFKEQ. The V end was cut by 0 bases, the J end by 4 bases, with 12 bases between. In DNA, the CDR3 is TGTGCCAGCAGCCAAGATGCGGGGAGTGGCACTGAAGCTTTCTTT. Translating it yields CASSQDAGSGTEAFF.

The chain employs TRBV10-3 and TRBJ1-4; D ambiguous. CDR3 length equals 13 residues. CDR1 and CDR2 (germline): ENHRY, SYGVKD. V was trimmed by 10 bases and J by 6 bases, leaving 15 bases between them. The DNA for the CDR3 is TGTGCCACCCAAGGGAATCCCGATGAAAAACTGTTTTTT. It translates to CATQGNPDEKLFF.

This clone was seen many times. The chain links TRBV12-3 or TRBV12-4 to TRBJ1-1, with 10 bases lining up with TRBD1. The CDR3 runs to 13 residues. The V segment lost 1 base and the J segment 7 bases; nucleotides outside the gene matches: 0. CDR3 sequence: CASSLGTGGEAFF. CDR3 sequence (DNA): TGTGCCAGCAGTTTAGGGACAGGGGGTGAAGCTTTCTTT.

The J gene is TRBJ2-3, the V gene TRBV3-1 (or the pseudogene TRBV3-2); a weak D match, TRBD2 (6 bases). This CDR3 region has 17 residues. Per germline, CDR1 LGHDT and CDR2 YNNKEL (reference sequence). V lost 1 base and J lost 7, with 21 bases in between. CDR3 residues: CASSQGCAGPVLNTQYF. In DNA form, the CDR3 reads TGTGCCAGCAGCCAAGGTTGTGCGGGACCCGTTTTGAATACGCAGTATTTT.

The chain recombines TRBV5-6 with TRBJ1-1, with TRBD1 identical over 10 bases. J was trimmed by 0 bases and V by 10 bases; bases with no gene match: 6. This CDR3 has 14 residues. Germline CDR1 SGHDT, CDR2 YYEEEE. CDR3 DNA sequence: TGTGCCGGGGGGACAGGGGCCATGAACACTGAAGCTTTCTTT. It specifies CAGGTGAMNTEAFF.

The V call is TRBV7-9, the J call TRBJ1-1, with a tentative D call TRBD1 (5 bases). This CDR3 comprises 13 residues. CDR1 is SEHNR, CDR2 FQNEAQ, per germline (reference sequence). The V end was cut by 5 bases, the J end by 9 bases, with 16 bases between. This chain's CDR3 is CASSLPPGSQAFF. DNA for the CDR3: TGTGCCAGCAGCCTACCCCCAGGGTCACAAGCTTTCTTT.

V is TRBV28 and J is TRBJ1-2, with 9 bases identical to TRBD1. CDR1 and CDR2 from the germline V gene are MDHEN and SYDVKM. The CDR3 has 13 residues. With 3 bases clipped from V and 6 bases from J, the junction kept 2 bases outside the gene matches. The CDR3, as DNA: TGTGCCAGCAGTTTTACAGGGGGCGATGGCTACACCTTC. It translates to CASSFTGGDGYTF.

The V gene is TRBV19, the J gene TRBJ2-7; 8 bases map to TRBD1. This CDR3 region has 14 residues. V lost 5 bases, J lost 3 bases, and 6 bases stayed unmatched. CDR1 is LNHDA, CDR2 SQIVND, per germline (reference sequence). DNA of the CDR3: TGTGCCAGTAGTCCAGGACAGGGTATCTACGAGCAGTACTTC. Its translation is CASSPGQGIYEQYF.